The entry that follows covers one TCR beta chain sequence. Its antigen is not known. The data are from a study of cytomegalovirus exposure and HLA in healthy donors. Regarding the study as a whole: Both high specificity and high sensitivity reportedly marked the classifier's diagnosis of cytomegalovirus status.

With 60 Vbeta and 13 Jbeta primers, the PCR was carried out. Assay used: immunoSEQ multiplex PCR; TCRdb lists only in-frame clones, some missing. This sample has about 150,000 clones, with 70% to 90% found just once. Specimen: PBMCs. This sequence was found in a girl aged 5 to 17 in good health and CMV-seropositive.

This chain's CDR3 is CASSQHRNTEAFF. The CDR3 nucleotides read TGTGCCAGCAGCCAGCACAGAAACACTGAAGCTTTCTTT. The rearrangement links TRBV6-5 to TRBJ1-1, with D unresolved. V was cut by 6 bases and J by 2 bases, with 10 bases left in between. The CDR3 contains 13 residues. CDR1 and CDR2 (germline): MNHEY, SVGAGI.